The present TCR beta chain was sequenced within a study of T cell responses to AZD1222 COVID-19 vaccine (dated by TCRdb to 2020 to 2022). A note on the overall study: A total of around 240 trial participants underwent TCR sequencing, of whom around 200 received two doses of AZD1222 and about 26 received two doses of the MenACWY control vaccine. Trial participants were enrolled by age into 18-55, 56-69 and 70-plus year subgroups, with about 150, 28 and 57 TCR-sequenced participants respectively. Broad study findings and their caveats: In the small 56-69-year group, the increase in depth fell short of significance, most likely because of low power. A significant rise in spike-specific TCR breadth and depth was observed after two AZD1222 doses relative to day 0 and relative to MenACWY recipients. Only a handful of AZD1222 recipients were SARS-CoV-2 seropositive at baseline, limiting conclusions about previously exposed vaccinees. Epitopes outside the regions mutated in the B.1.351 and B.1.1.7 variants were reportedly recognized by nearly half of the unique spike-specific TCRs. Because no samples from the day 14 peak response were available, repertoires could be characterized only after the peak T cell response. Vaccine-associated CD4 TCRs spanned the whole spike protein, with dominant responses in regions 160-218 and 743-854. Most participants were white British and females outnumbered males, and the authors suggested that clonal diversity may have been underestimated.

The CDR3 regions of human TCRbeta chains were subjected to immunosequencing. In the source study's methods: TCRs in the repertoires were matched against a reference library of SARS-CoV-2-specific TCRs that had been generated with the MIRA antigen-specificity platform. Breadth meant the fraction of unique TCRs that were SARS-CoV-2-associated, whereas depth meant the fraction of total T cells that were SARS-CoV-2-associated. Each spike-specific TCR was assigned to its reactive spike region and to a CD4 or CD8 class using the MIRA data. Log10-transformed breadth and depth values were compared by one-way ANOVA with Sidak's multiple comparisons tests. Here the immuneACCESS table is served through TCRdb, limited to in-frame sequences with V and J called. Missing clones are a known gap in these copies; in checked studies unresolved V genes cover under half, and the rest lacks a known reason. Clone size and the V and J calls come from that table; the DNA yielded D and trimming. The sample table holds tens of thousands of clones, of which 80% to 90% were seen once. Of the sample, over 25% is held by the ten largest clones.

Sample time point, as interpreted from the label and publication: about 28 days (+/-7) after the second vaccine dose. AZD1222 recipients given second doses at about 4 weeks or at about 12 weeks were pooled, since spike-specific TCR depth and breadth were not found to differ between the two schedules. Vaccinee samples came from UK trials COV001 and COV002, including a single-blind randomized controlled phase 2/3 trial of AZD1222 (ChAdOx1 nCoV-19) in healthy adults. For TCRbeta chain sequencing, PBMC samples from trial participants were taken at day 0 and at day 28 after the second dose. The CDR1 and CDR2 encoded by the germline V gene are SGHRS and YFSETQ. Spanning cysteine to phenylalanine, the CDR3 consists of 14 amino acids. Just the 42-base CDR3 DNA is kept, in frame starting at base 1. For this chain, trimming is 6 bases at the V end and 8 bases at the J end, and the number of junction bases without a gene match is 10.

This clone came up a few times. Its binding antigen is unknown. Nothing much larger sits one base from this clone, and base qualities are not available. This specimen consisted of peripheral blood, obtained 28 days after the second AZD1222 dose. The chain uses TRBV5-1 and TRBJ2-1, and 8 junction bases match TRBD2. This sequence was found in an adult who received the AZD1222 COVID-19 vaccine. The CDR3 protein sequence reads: CASNPGGRAYEQFF. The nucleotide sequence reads TGCGCCAGCAATCCGGGAGGGAGGGCTTATGAGCAGTTCTTC.